This T cell receptor (beta chain) originates from a study of blood T cell repertoires in COVID-19. Study context: Whether acute or convalescent, the COVID-19 samples came from the United States, Italy and Spain.

Sequenced by immunoSEQ multiplex PCR; TCRdb stores in-frame clones only, minus some. The sample carries about 44,000 clones, over 80% recorded once. The sequence came from a woman in her thirties or forties with acute or convalescent COVID-19. The sequenced sample consisted of peripheral blood.

The CDR3 bases are TGTGCCAGCAGCGTCACAGGAAGGGGCCAAGAGACCCAGTACTTC. This translates into CASSVTGRGQETQYF. The chain employs TRBV9 and TRBJ2-5; perhaps TRBD1 as D (5 bases). The germline gives CDR1 SGDLS, CDR2 YYNGEE. V was pared by 2 bases and J by 1 base, with 12 bases between. The CDR3 length is 15 residues.